These T cell receptor beta chains were read from a single sample in a study of T cell responses to AZD1222 COVID-19 vaccine. TCRdb's copy holds only in-frame clones and misses some; the assay was immunoSEQ multiplex PCR. The table records tens of thousands of clones, around 91% of them present only once. The source material was peripheral blood, sampled on day 0 of MenACWY control vaccination. The source of these receptors is an adult in good health. CDR3s include the opening cysteine and the closing phenylalanine or tryptophan. A D gene is named only where the DNA matches it firmly. Where a row states a size, it is once, few, many or the class of an expanded clone; other rows omit it.

v_gene	abundance	j_gene	d_gene	CDR3nt	CDR3aa
TRBV29-1	-	TRBJ2-7	-	TGCAGCGTTTGGGGGGAGGAGTCCTACGAGCAGTACTTC	CSVWGEESYEQYF
TRBV28	-	TRBJ1-1	-	TGTGCCACCCACAGGGAGCCTGAAGCTTTCTTT	CATHREPEAFF
TRBV15	-	TRBJ1-5	-	TGTGCCACCAGCCCCGTAGGGGGAGGGCAGCCCCAGCATTTT	CATSPVGGGQPQHF
TRBV6-2/TRBV6-3	-	TRBJ2-4	TRBD1	TGTGCCAGCAGCCCCTATAACAGGGGGCGATTGGAAAACATTCAGTACTTC	CASSPYNRGRLENIQYF
TRBV19	-	TRBJ1-5	-	TGTGCCAGTACCTTTAGCGACAGTTACAATCAGCCCCAGCATTTT	CASTFSDSYNQPQHF
TRBV19	-	TRBJ1-5	-	TGTGCCAGTAGTATGGAAGGGATTAGCAATCAGCCCCAGCATTTT	CASSMEGISNQPQHF
TRBV28	-	TRBJ1-2	-	TGTGCCAGCAGCCGAACGGACCTCTATGGCTACACCTTC	CASSRTDLYGYTF
TRBV6-5	-	TRBJ1-1	-	TGTGCCAGCAGTTACTCGAAGTACACTGAAGCTTTCTTT	CASSYSKYTEAFF
TRBV19	-	TRBJ1-2	TRBD1	TGTGCCAGTTCCCCGACAGGGACTAACTATGGCTACACCTTC	CASSPTGTNYGYTF
TRBV11-2	-	TRBJ1-6	TRBD1	TGTGCCAGCAGATCCGGGACAGGGCAAGGATCACCCCTCCACTTT	CASRSGTGQGSPLHF
TRBV10-2	-	TRBJ2-4	-	TGCGCCAGCCGCGCACCCGAGTCCACTCAGTACTTC	CASRAPESTQYF
TRBV19	-	TRBJ2-1	-	TGTGCCAGTACCGAGGCCGTCTACAATGAGCAGTTCTTC	CASTEAVYNEQFF
TRBV6-5	-	TRBJ1-2	TRBD1	TGTGCCAGCAGGGGGACAGGGGGACGGGGCTATGGCTACACCTTC	CASRGTGGRGYGYTF
TRBV5-8	-	TRBJ1-1	TRBD1	TGTGCCAGCAGCCCGACAGGGCGCACTGAAGCTTTCTTT	CASSPTGRTEAFF
TRBV3-1/TRBV3-2	-	TRBJ2-7	TRBD1	TGTGCCAGCAGCAATACCGACAGGGGTGACGAGCAGTACTTC	CASSNTDRGDEQYF
TRBV7-2	-	TRBJ1-4	-	TGTGCCAGCAGCTCTCCCAATAATGAAAAACTGTTTTTT	CASSSPNNEKLFF
TRBV28	-	TRBJ1-2	TRBD1	TGTGCCAGTAGTCGAGGACAGGAGCCTCTGAACTATGGCTACACCTTC	CASSRGQEPLNYGYTF
TRBV28	once	TRBJ2-7	-	TGTGCCAGCAGTACTGCCGGGACATACAACGAGCAGTACTTC	CASSTAGTYNEQYF
TRBV7-2	-	TRBJ1-6	TRBD1	TGTGCCAGCAGCCTAGGGACAGCGAATTCACCCCTCCACTTT	CASSLGTANSPLHF
TRBV7-9	few	TRBJ1-4	TRBD1	TGTGCCAGCGCGGACAGGGTGGAAGAAAAACTGTTTTTT	CASADRVEEKLFF
TRBV5-1	-	TRBJ1-3	-	TGCGCCAGCAGCGTTACAGGGCATCCTGGAAACACCATATATTTT	CASSVTGHPGNTIYF
TRBV2	-	TRBJ1-2	-	TGTGCCAGCAGTATACGGACGGGATTTTATGGCTACACCTTC	CASSIRTGFYGYTF
TRBV5-6	-	TRBJ1-2	TRBD1	TGTGCCAGCAGCCGTACCGGGACAGGCTATGGCTACACCTTC	CASSRTGTGYGYTF
TRBV2	-	TRBJ1-5	-	TGTGCCAGCATGTCAGGGGTCAGCAATCAGCCCCAGCATTTT	CASMSGVSNQPQHF
TRBV19	once	TRBJ2-5	-	TGTGCCAGTAGTATTGGTGGAAACGGGGCTCGGGAGACCCAGTACTTC	CASSIGGNGARETQYF
TRBV19	-	TRBJ1-5	-	TGTGCCAGTAGCTATGAGGGTAATAGCAATCAGCCCCAGCATTTT	CASSYEGNSNQPQHF
TRBV28	few	TRBJ1-5	TRBD1	TGTGCCAGCAGTTTACCTCCAGGGGGCTATAGCAATCAGCCCCAGCATTTT	CASSLPPGGYSNQPQHF
TRBV9	few	TRBJ1-2	TRBD1	TGTGCCAGCAGCTCCCGGCCAGGGGGAGCTAACTATGGCTACACCTTC	CASSSRPGGANYGYTF
TRBV11-3	-	TRBJ2-1	-	TGTGCCAGCAGCTTCGGGTCAGCCAACAATGAGCAGTTCTTC	CASSFGSANNEQFF
TRBV28	-	TRBJ1-6	-	TGTGCCAGCAGTTTATTTGGGAGGAGGGATTCACCCCTCCACTTT	CASSLFGRRDSPLHF
TRBV25-1	-	TRBJ2-2	-	TGTGCCAGCAAGGCGGGGACGAACACCGGGGAGCTGTTTTTT	CASKAGTNTGELFF
TRBV6-5	-	TRBJ2-2	-	TGTGCCAGCAGTACCCGGACAACGAACACCGGGGAGCTGTTTTTT	CASSTRTTNTGELFF
TRBV10-3	-	TRBJ2-6	TRBD2	TGTGCCACCACTAGCGGGGGGGCCCCTGGGGCCAACGTCCTGACTTTC	CATTSGGAPGANVLTF
TRBV19	-	TRBJ1-4	-	TGTGCCAGTAGTGTTAACAGCGGGGAAAAACTGTTTTTT	CASSVNSGEKLFF
TRBV6-5	-	TRBJ2-7	-	TGTGCCAGCAGTTTCACCCCCGGGGGTACCTACGAGCAGTACTTC	CASSFTPGGTYEQYF
TRBV6-1	-	TRBJ1-6	-	TGTGCCAGCAGTGATTGGGTTGTCTGGGGGGGTAGTTCACCCCTCCACTTT	CASSDWVVWGGSSPLHF
TRBV9	-	TRBJ1-6	TRBD1	TGTGCCAGCAGCGTAGGGGCAGGGGGGAATTCACCCCTCCACTTT	CASSVGAGGNSPLHF
TRBV5-1	-	TRBJ1-2	-	TGCGCCAGCAGCCGCGACGATCCTAGTAACTATGGCTACACCTTC	CASSRDDPSNYGYTF
TRBV2	-	TRBJ2-7	TRBD1	TGTGCCAGCAGTCGGGACAGGCAAGGGGAACAGTACTTC	CASSRDRQGEQYF
TRBV6-6	-	TRBJ2-7	-	TGTGCCAGCAGCCGCGACAGAAACTACGAGCAGTACTTC	CASSRDRNYEQYF
TRBV7-8	-	TRBJ2-3	TRBD2	TGTGCCAGCAGCCAATCGGGACTATCTAGCACAGATACGCAGTATTTT	CASSQSGLSSTDTQYF
TRBV5-4	once	TRBJ2-3	TRBD1	TGTGCCAGCAGCAACCGGGACAGGTGGCCAGATACGCAGTATTTT	CASSNRDRWPDTQYF
TRBV28	few	TRBJ1-4	TRBD1	TGTGCCAGCAGCAGTGGACAGGGGGTTAATGAAAAACTGTTTTTT	CASSSGQGVNEKLFF
TRBV7-9	-	TRBJ2-7	-	TGTGCCAGCAGCTTATTGGGAAACGAGCAGTACTTC	CASSLLGNEQYF
TRBV20-1	-	TRBJ1-6	-	TGCAGTGCTAGTAGCGGAGACCTTAGCTCCTATAATTCACCCCTCCACTTT	CSASSGDLSSYNSPLHF
TRBV21-1	-	TRBJ1-6	-	TGTGCCAGCAGCAACCGATATACGGGACAGCCGACCAATTCACCCCTCCACTTT	CASSNRYTGQPTNSPLHF
TRBV5-4	-	TRBJ2-3	TRBD2	TGTGCCAGCAGCTTGATGGCTAGCGGGATTCTAGATACGCAGTATTTT	CASSLMASGILDTQYF
TRBV10-1	-	TRBJ1-4	-	TGCGCCAGCGGGGAGGACATCGAAAATGAAAAACTGTTTTTT	CASGEDIENEKLFF